Each of the 18 T cell receptor beta chains below was sequenced from the same sample in a study of blood T cell repertoires in COVID-19. TCRdb keeps only in-frame clones here, not all; method: immunoSEQ multiplex PCR. Of under 200,000 clones in the sample, approximately 86% are singletons; the top ten hold 2.5% to 4%. The sequenced sample was peripheral blood. The receptors shown here come from a man in his 70s with acute or convalescent COVID-19.

This clone occurred once. The V and J genes are TRBV23-1 and TRBJ1-3; weak D call: TRBD1 (5 bases). TRBV23-1 is treated as an ORF (open reading frame) with a function not yet certain. V was pared by 1 base and J by 0 bases, with 22 bases between. The CDR3 runs 20 residues. The CDR3 nucleotides read TGCGCCAGCAGTCAATATAAAAATTCGACAGCGAGACGCTCTGGAAACACCATATATTTT. Residues: CASSQYKNSTARRSGNTIYF.

The chain links TRBV7-9 to TRBJ1-6; 7 bases match TRBD1. The CDR3 has 17 amino acids. V was pared by 3 bases and J by 2 bases, with 7 bases of the junction left unmatched. Germline V lookup: CDR1 SEHNR, CDR2 FQNEAQ (reference sequence). The CDR3 here is CASSFWGGTAYNSPLHF. The CDR3 coding sequence is TGTGCCAGCAGCTTTTGGGGTGGGACAGCCTATAATTCACCCCTCCACTTT.

The chain combines TRBV29-1 with TRBJ2-5; TRBD2 matches at 7 bases. CDR1 is SQVTM, CDR2 ANQGSEA, per germline. Unmatched junction bases numbered 7, after V lost 7 bases and J lost 2 bases. The CDR3 is 13 residues long. The CDR3 DNA reads as TGCAGCGCTAATGGACTAGGACAAGAGACCCAGTACTTC. This gives the protein CSANGLGQETQYF.

As for this clone: Other nucleotide sequences from this sample produce the same CDR3. The rearrangement joins TRBV20-1 to TRBJ2-3; unclear D gene. The CDR3 covers 11 residues. The V end was cut by 1 base, the J end by 4 bases, with 3 bases between. Germline lookup yields CDR1 DFQATT and CDR2 SNEGSKA (reference sequence). The CDR3 bases are TGCAGTGCTAGAGTCGCAGATACGCAGTATTTT. As protein: CSARVADTQYF.

This chain uses TRBV11-2 with TRBJ1-1; D uncertain. Germline V lookup: CDR1 SGHAT, CDR2 FQNNGV. The CDR3 has 13 amino acids. Trimming stripped 4 bases from V and 9 bases from J, with 15 bases between. The CDR3 sequence: CASSSSRVRKAFF. The DNA of the CDR3 is TGTGCCAGCAGCTCGAGTCGGGTAAGGAAAGCTTTCTTT.

The chain links TRBV3-1 (or the pseudogene TRBV3-2) to TRBJ1-3; D is unclear. This CDR3 has 14 residues. Germline values: CDR1 LGHDT, CDR2 YNNKEL (reference sequence). V gave up 4 bases and J gave up 8 bases, with 15 bases separating them. CDR3 sequence: CASSLQVNADTIYF. The CDR3 coding sequence is TGTGCCAGCAGCCTACAAGTTAACGCGGACACCATATATTTT.

J is TRBJ1-1 and V is TRBV20-1, with D unclear. The CDR3 runs to 11 residues. Trimming removed 6 bases at V and 8 bases at J, with 13 bases between. Germline CDR1 is DFQATT and CDR2 is SNEGSKA (reference sequence). The CDR3: CSAKDFSEAFF. Here the CDR3 DNA reads TGCAGTGCCAAGGACTTTTCGGAAGCTTTCTTT.

V and J are TRBV7-3 and TRBJ2-7, with D possibly TRBD2 on 6 matching bases. The CDR3 runs to 13 residues. Trimming took off 6 bases at V and 3 bases at J, with 12 bases between the two ends. Germline assignment: CDR1 SGHTA and CDR2 FQGTGA. CDR3 in amino acids: CASSGGMGYEQYF. The CDR3 coding sequence is TGTGCCAGCAGTGGCGGGATGGGCTACGAGCAGTACTTC.

In its sample, this clone was seen a few times. The chain recombines TRBV29-1 with TRBJ1-2, with no clear D. The CDR3 is made up of 9 amino acids. The V end was cut by 6 bases, the J end by 6 bases, with 5 bases between. From germline, CDR1 is SQVTM and CDR2 ANQGSEA. This chain's CDR3 is CSVEDGYTF. CDR3 nucleotides: TGCAGCGTCGAGGATGGCTACACCTTC.

The rearrangement uses TRBV6-2 or TRBV6-3 and TRBJ2-5, with D possibly being TRBD2 (7 bases). V dropped 6 bases and J dropped 2 bases, with 19 bases sitting between them. The CDR3 has 16 residues. Germline CDR1 is MNHEY and CDR2 is SVGEGT. The CDR3 sequence is CASSFAGEGMQETQYF. The DNA for the CDR3 is TGTGCCAGCAGCTTTGCAGGGGAGGGGATGCAAGAGACCCAGTACTTC.

This clone was seen a single time. The V gene is TRBV18, the J gene TRBJ1-5; 9 bases match TRBD1. This CDR3 has 16 amino acids. Germline values: CDR1 KGHSH, CDR2 LQKENI. Trimming took 6 bases from V and 1 from J; bases not matched to a gene: 7. The CDR3 reads CASSRLDRGSNQPQHF. CDR3 nucleotides: TGTGCCAGCTCCCGCCTTGACAGGGGGAGCAATCAGCCCCAGCATTTT.

V usage is TRBV28 and J usage is TRBJ2-5, with TRBD1 matching over 9 bases. Germline CDR1 is MDHEN and CDR2 is SYDVKM. Trimming took 2 bases from V and 10 from J; bases not matched to a gene: 5. The CDR3 totals 13 residues. This chain's CDR3 is CASSLRDREVQYF. The CDR3 nucleotides read TGTGCCAGCAGTTTACGGGACAGGGAAGTCCAGTACTTC.

This chain connects TRBV6-5 to TRBJ2-6; D unclear. CDR1 MNHEY and CDR2 SVGAGI come from the germline V gene. This CDR3 has 15 residues. Trimming cost V 1 base and J 1 base, with 5 bases left between them. The CDR3 DNA reads as TGTGCCAGCAGTTACTTCTTTTCTGGGGCCAACGTCCTGACTTTC. Residues: CASSYFFSGANVLTF.

This clone was found a few times. This chain uses TRBV4-1 with TRBJ1-2; 9 nucleotides line up with TRBD1. The CDR3 is made up of 14 amino acids. Germline loops: CDR1 MGHRA, CDR2 YSYEKL. V shed 4 bases, J shed 6 bases, and the junction held 6 bases outside the gene matches. Written as DNA, the CDR3 is TGCGCCAGCAGCCGGACAGGGGAATTGGATGGCTACACCTTC. Translated: CASSRTGELDGYTF.

The V and J genes are TRBV7-3 and TRBJ2-5; weak D call: TRBD2 (5 bases). Germline V CDR1 and CDR2: SGHTA, FQGTGA. There are 14 residues in the CDR3. Trimming stripped 4 bases from V and 5 bases from J, with 14 bases between. The CDR3 loop reads CASSSVGSTETQYF. CDR3 in DNA: TGTGCCAGCAGCTCCGTGGGGAGTACGGAGACCCAGTACTTC.

The chain links TRBV27 to TRBJ1-5; D is unclear. Germline assignment: CDR1 MNHEY and CDR2 SMNVEV (reference sequence). With 5 bases removed from V and 6 bases from J, the gap between germline ends came to 11 bases. This CDR3 has 13 amino acids. CDR3 loop: CASSPGRGQPQHF. The CDR3 DNA sequence: TGTGCCAGCAGTCCCGGTCGGGGTCAGCCCCAGCATTTT.

CDR3 in amino acids: CSVEQGPNQPQHF. As DNA, the CDR3 is TGCAGCGTTGAACAGGGCCCCAATCAGCCCCAGCATTTT. The chain couples TRBV29-1 to TRBJ1-5; perhaps TRBD1 as D (5 bases). The CDR3 is 13 residues long. CDR1 is SQVTM, CDR2 ANQGSEA, per germline. V dropped 2 bases and J dropped 3 bases, with 8 bases sitting between them. Full variable domain (rest looked up from reference TRBV29-1 and TRBJ1-5): SAVISQKPSRDICQRGTSLTIQCQVDSQVTMMFWYRQQPGQSLTLIATANQGSEATYESGFVIDKFPISRPNLTFSTLTVSNMSPEDSSIYLCSVEQGPNQPQHFGDGTRLSIL.

V gene TRBV2 combines with J gene TRBJ2-7, with 13 bases aligning to TRBD2. Germline CDR1 is SNHLY and CDR2 is FYNNEI. This CDR3 is built from 20 residues. The V segment lost 2 bases and the J segment 3 bases; nucleotides outside the gene matches: 16. CDR3 loop: CASSEQKTSGRLSRIYEQYF. Written as DNA, the CDR3 is TGTGCCAGCAGTGAACAAAAGACTAGCGGGAGGCTCAGTAGGATCTACGAGCAGTACTTC.